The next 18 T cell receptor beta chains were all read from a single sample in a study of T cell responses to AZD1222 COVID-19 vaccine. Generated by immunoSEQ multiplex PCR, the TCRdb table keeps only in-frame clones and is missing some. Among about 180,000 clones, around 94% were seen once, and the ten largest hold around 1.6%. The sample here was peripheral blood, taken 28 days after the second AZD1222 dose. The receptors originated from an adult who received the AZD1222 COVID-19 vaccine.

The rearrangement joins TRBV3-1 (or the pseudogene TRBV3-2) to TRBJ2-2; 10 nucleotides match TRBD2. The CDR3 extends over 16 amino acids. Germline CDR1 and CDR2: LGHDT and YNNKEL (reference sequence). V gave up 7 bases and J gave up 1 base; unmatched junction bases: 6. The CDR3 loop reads CASTVGTSVNTGELFF. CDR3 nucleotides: TGTGCCAGCACCGTGGGGACTAGCGTGAACACCGGGGAGCTGTTTTTT.

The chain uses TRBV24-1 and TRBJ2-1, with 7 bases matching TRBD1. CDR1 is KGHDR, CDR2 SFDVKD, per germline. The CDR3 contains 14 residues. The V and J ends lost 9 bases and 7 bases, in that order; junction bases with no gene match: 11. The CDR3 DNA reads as TGTGCCACCGGTCCCCCGACAGGGCCAAATGAGCAGTTCTTC. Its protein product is CATGPPTGPNEQFF.

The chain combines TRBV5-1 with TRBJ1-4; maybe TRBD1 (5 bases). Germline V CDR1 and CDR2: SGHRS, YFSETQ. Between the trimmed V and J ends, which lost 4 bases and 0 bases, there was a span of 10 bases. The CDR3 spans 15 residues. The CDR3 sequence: CASSPATATNEKLFF. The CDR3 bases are TGCGCCAGCAGCCCGGCGACAGCAACTAATGAAAAACTGTTTTTT.

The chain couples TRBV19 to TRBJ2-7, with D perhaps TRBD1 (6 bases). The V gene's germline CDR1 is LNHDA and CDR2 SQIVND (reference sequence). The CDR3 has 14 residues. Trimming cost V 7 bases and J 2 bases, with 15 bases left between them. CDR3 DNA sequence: TGTGCCAGTACCGCTGGGACATCCCCCTACGAGCAGTACTTC. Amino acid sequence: CASTAGTSPYEQYF.

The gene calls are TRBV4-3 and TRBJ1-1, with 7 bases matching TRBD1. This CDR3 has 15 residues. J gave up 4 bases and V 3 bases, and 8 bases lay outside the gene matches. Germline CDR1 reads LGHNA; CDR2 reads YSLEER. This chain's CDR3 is CASSQDGTVATEAFF. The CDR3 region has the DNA TGCGCCAGCAGCCAGGACGGGACAGTAGCCACTGAAGCTTTCTTT.

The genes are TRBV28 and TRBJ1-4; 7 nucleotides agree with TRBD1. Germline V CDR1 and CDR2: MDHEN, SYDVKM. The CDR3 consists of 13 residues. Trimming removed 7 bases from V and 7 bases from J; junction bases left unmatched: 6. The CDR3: CASIGGAGEKLFF. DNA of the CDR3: TGTGCCAGCATAGGGGGCGCGGGTGAAAAACTGTTTTTT.

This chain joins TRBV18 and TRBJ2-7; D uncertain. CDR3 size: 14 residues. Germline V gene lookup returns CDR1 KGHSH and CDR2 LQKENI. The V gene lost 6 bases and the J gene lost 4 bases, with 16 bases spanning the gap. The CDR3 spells CASSEVQGEYEQYF. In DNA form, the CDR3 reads TGTGCCAGCTCCGAAGTACAAGGAGAGTACGAGCAGTACTTC.

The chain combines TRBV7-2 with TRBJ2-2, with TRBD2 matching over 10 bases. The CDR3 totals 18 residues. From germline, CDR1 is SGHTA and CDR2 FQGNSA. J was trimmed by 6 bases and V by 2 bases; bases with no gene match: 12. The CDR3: CASSLKASSGRAAGELFF. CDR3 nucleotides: TGTGCCAGCAGCTTAAAGGCGTCCAGCGGGAGGGCAGCCGGGGAGCTGTTTTTT.

Here the CDR3 DNA reads TGTGCCAGCAGCTTAACCCCTGCCGGAGGGACTAGCACAGATACGCAGTATTTT. Its protein is CASSLTPAGGTSTDTQYF. This chain joins TRBV7-3 and TRBJ2-3; tentatively, D is TRBD2 (6 bases). Germline V gene sequence: CDR1 SGHTA, CDR2 FQGTGA. This CDR3 comprises 18 residues. The ends were cut back, 0 bases at V and 0 bases at J, with 16 bases in the middle.

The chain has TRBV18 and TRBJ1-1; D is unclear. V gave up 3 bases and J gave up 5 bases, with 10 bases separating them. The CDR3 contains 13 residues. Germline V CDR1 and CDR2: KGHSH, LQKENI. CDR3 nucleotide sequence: TGTGCCAGCTCACCGAATAAGGGAACTGAAGCTTTCTTT. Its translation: CASSPNKGTEAFF. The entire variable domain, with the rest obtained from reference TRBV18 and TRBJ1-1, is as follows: NAGVMQNPRHLVRRRGQEARLRCSPMKGHSHVYWYRQLPEEGLKFMVYLQKENIIDESGMPKERFSAEFPKEGPSILRIQQVVRGDSAAYFCASSPNKGTEAFFGQGTRLTVV.

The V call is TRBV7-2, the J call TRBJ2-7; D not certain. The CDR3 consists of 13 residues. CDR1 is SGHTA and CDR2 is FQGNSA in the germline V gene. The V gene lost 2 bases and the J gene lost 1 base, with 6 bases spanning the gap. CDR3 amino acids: CASSLRLSYEQYF. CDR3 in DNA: TGTGCCAGCAGCTTACGCTTGTCCTACGAGCAGTACTTC.

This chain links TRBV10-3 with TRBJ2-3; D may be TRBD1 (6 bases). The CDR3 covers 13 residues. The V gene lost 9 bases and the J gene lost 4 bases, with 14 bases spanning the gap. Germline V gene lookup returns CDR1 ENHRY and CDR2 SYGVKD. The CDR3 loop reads CAIANRDSDTQYF. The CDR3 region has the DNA TGTGCCATAGCAAACAGGGATTCAGATACGCAGTATTTT.

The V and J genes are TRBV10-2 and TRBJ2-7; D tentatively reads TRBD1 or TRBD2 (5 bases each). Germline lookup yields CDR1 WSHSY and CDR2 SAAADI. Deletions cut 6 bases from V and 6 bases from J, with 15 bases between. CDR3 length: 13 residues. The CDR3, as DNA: TGCGCCAGCAGGGGGGAGCGGATAGGCGAGCAGTACTTC. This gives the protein CASRGERIGEQYF.

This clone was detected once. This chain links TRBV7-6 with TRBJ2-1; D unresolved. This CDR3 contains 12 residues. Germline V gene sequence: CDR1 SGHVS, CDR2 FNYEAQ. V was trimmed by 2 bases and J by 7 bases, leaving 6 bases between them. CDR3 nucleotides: TGTGCCAGCAGCTTATTTTCAAATGAGCAGTTCTTC. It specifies CASSLFSNEQFF.

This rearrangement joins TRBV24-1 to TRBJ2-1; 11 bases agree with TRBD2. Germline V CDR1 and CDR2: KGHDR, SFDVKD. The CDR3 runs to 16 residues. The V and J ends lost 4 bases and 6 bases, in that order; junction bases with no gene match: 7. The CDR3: CATSDRLGLAANEQFF. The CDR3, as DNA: TGTGCCACCAGTGACCGCCTGGGACTAGCGGCCAATGAGCAGTTCTTC.

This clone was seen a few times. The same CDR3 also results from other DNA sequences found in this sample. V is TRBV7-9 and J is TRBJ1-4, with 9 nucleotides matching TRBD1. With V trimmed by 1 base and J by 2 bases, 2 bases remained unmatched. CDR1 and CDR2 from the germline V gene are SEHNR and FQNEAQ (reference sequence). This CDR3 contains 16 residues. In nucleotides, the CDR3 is TGTGCCAGCAGCTTAGGTGACAGGGGGACTAATGAAAAACTGTTTTTT. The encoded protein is CASSLGDRGTNEKLFF.

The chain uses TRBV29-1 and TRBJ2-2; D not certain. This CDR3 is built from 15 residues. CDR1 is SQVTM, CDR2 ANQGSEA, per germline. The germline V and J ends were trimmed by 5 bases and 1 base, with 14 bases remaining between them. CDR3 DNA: TGCAGCGTTTTCACCCAGAAGGGGAACACCGGGGAGCTGTTTTTT. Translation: CSVFTQKGNTGELFF.

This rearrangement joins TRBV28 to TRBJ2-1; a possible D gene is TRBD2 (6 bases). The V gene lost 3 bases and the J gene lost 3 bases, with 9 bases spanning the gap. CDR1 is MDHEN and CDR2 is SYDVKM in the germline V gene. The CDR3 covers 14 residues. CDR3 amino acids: CASSFSGDYNEQFF. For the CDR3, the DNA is TGTGCCAGCAGTTTTAGCGGTGACTACAATGAGCAGTTCTTC.